Below are 2 T cell receptor beta chains sequenced from a single sample in a study of T cell responses to AZD1222 COVID-19 vaccine. Using immunoSEQ multiplex PCR, the repertoire was profiled, and TCRdb retains in-frame clones only, with some absent. The sample holds some 130,000 clones, about 90% seen once. Sequenced here: peripheral blood, sampled on day 0 of AZD1222 vaccination. These receptors all stem from an adult in good health.

The chain combines TRBV7-6 with TRBJ1-4, with D unclear. Per germline, CDR1 SGHVS and CDR2 FNYEAQ. V gave up 5 bases and J gave up 5 bases, with 3 bases separating them. The CDR3 is made up of 11 amino acids. The CDR3 loop reads CASSQNEKLFF. Written as DNA, the CDR3 is TGTGCCAGCAGCCAGAATGAAAAACTGTTTTTT.

This clone was seen once. The chain employs TRBV12-1 and TRBJ2-5. TRBV12-1 constitutes a pseudogene. The CDR3 has 10 amino acids. CDR3 protein: CASHRETQYF. The CDR3 DNA follows: TGTGCCAGCCATCGAGAGACCCAGTACTTC.